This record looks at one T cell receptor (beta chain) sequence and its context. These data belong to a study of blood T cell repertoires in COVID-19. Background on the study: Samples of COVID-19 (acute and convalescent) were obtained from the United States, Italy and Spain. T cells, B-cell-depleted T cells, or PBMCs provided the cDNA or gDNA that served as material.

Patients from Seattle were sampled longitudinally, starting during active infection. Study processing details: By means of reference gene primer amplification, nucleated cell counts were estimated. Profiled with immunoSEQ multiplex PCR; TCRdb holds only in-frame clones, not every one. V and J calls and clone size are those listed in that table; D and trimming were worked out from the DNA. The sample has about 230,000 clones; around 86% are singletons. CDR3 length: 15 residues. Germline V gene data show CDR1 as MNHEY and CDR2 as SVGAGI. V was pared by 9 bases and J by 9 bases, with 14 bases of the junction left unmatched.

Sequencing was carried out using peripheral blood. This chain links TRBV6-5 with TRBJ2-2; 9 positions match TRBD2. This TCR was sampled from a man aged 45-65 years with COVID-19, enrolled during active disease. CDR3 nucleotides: TGTGCCAGTGTGCCGACTAGCGGTTATCCCCGGGAGCTGTTTTTT. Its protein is CASVPTSGYPRELFF.